These 30 T cell receptor beta chains were sequenced from one sample in a study of cytomegalovirus exposure and HLA in healthy donors. The PCR contained 60 Vbeta and 13 Jbeta primers. Assay used: immunoSEQ multiplex PCR; TCRdb lists only in-frame clones, some missing. The profile shows 150,000 or so clones, around 74% of them singletons. The sequencing sample was made of PBMCs. These receptors were obtained from a woman in her thirties in good health and CMV-seronegative.

The V gene is TRBV30, the J gene TRBJ1-2; 10 nucleotides match TRBD1. This CDR3 is built from 15 residues. V shed 0 bases, J shed 5 bases, and the junction held 6 bases outside the gene matches. Germline lookup yields CDR1 GTSNPN and CDR2 SVGIG (reference sequence). The CDR3 sequence: CAWSVGQGGAYGYTF. The CDR3 bases are TGTGCCTGGAGTGTAGGACAGGGGGGAGCTTATGGCTACACCTTC. The full variable domain, with the rest looked up from reference TRBV30 and TRBJ1-2, is SQTIHQWPATLVQPVGSPLSLECTVEGTSNPNLYWYRQAAGRGLQLLFYSVGIGQISSEVPQNLSASRPQDRQFILSSKKLLLSDSGFYLCAWSVGQGGAYGYTFGSGTRLTVV.

The rearrangement uses TRBV11-3 and TRBJ2-5; TRBD2 is a possible D gene (6 bases). Germline V gives CDR1 SGHNT, CDR2 YENEEA. The ends were cut back, 0 bases at V and 3 bases at J, with 11 bases in the middle. The CDR3 length is 15 residues. The CDR3 sequence is CASSLDGGTEETQYF. CDR3 DNA sequence: TGTGCCAGCAGCTTAGATGGTGGGACTGAAGAGACCCAGTACTTC.

This sequence joins TRBV6-1 and TRBJ1-2; D is perhaps TRBD1 (6 bases). Deletions cut 3 bases from V and 4 bases from J, with 15 bases between. CDR1 and CDR2 from the germline V gene are MNHNS and SASEGT. This CDR3 has 15 residues. The CDR3 loop is CASSEGASATYGYTF. CDR3 sequence (DNA): TGTGCCAGCAGTGAGGGGGCCAGTGCAACCTATGGCTACACCTTC.

This CDR3 is CASSLRGPHSGNTIYF. The CDR3 coding sequence is TGTGCCAGCAGCTTACGAGGGCCACACTCTGGAAACACCATATATTTT. The chain carries TRBV7-2 and TRBJ1-3, with D hard to call. This CDR3 has 16 residues. The germline V gene has CDR1 SGHTA and CDR2 FQGNSA. Trimming took off 2 bases at V and 0 bases at J, with 11 bases between the two ends.

This clone was counted once. The chain links TRBV5-1 to TRBJ1-1, with D tentatively TRBD1 (5 bases). Germline lookup yields CDR1 SGHRS and CDR2 YFSETQ. The CDR3 spans 14 residues. Trimming cost V 0 bases and J 1 base, with 7 bases left between them. CDR3 protein: CASSLADRNTEAFF. CDR3 nucleotide sequence: TGCGCCAGCAGCTTGGCCGACAGGAACACTGAAGCTTTCTTT.

This chain uses TRBV5-1 with TRBJ2-5, with 9 positions matching TRBD1. The J call could be wrong; TRBJ2-7 is a better fit for the DNA end. CDR3 length: 13 residues. From germline, CDR1 is SGHRS and CDR2 YFSETQ. The CDR3 loop reads CASSLGQGDEQYF. As DNA, the CDR3 is TGCGCCAGCAGCTTGGGACAGGGGGACGAGCAGTACTTC.

V is TRBV18 and J is TRBJ1-5, with D maybe TRBD1 (5 bases). V was cut by 4 bases and J by 7 bases, with 11 bases left in between. The CDR3 contains 13 residues. The germline gives CDR1 KGHSH, CDR2 LQKENI. In nucleotides, the CDR3 is TGTGCCAGCTCACTACAGGTGGACCAGCCCCAGCATTTT. Encoded protein: CASSLQVDQPQHF.

The V call is TRBV5-1, the J call TRBJ2-1, with 11 bases aligning to TRBD1. This CDR3 region has 16 residues. Germline V CDR1 and CDR2: SGHRS, YFSETQ. Trimming at V came to 0 bases and at J to 7 bases, leaving 6 bases not matched to a gene. CDR3 residues: CASSLAGTGGRNEQFF. The CDR3 nucleotides read TGCGCCAGCAGCTTGGCTGGGACAGGGGGTAGAAATGAGCAGTTCTTC.

The genes are TRBV2 and TRBJ2-3, with D tentatively TRBD2 (5 bases). Trimming removed 7 bases at V and 3 bases at J, with 20 bases between. Germline values: CDR1 SNHLY, CDR2 FYNNEI. CDR3 size: 16 residues. CDR3 in DNA: TGTGCCAGCACCTTTGGTGGGGAGTATTGGACAGATACGCAGTATTTT. Translated: CASTFGGEYWTDTQYF.

This sequence joins TRBV27 and TRBJ2-5; 8 positions agree with TRBD2. Germline values: CDR1 MNHEY, CDR2 SMNVEV (reference sequence). J lost 5 bases, V lost 3 bases, and 2 bases had no gene match. The CDR3 covers 13 residues. This CDR3 reads CASSFGRGETQYF. The DNA of the CDR3 is TGTGCCAGCAGTTTCGGGAGGGGGGAGACCCAGTACTTC.

V usage is TRBV6-1 and J usage is TRBJ2-3; D remains ambiguous. The CDR3 has 12 residues. V was clipped by 6 bases and J by 3 bases, with 7 bases between them. Germline assignment: CDR1 MNHNS and CDR2 SASEGT. CDR3 amino acids: CASSSLTDTQYF. The CDR3 DNA reads as TGTGCCAGCAGCTCCCTTACAGATACGCAGTATTTT.

The chain links TRBV5-8 to TRBJ2-7; D may be TRBD2 (6 bases). The CDR3 loop spans 13 amino acids. CDR1 is SGHTS, CDR2 YDEGEE, per germline. With 5 bases removed from V and 0 bases from J, the gap between germline ends came to 9 bases. The CDR3: CASRGLLSYEQYF. In nucleotides, the CDR3 is TGTGCCAGCAGGGGACTCCTCTCCTACGAGCAGTACTTC.

This clone is a singleton in its sample. The CDR3 bases are TGTGCCAGCAGTGGTCAGGACTTTCGTGAAGCTTTCTTT. Its translation is CASSGQDFREAFF. The rearrangement uses TRBV6-1 and TRBJ1-1, with D hard to call. Germline V gene data show CDR1 as MNHNS and CDR2 as SASEGT. V lost 4 bases and J lost 7, with 13 bases in between. The CDR3 is 13 amino acids.

The CDR3 DNA reads as TGTGCCAGCAGCTTGGGACTAGCGGAGCTTCAAGAGACCCAGTACTTC. This gives the protein CASSLGLAELQETQYF. The V gene is TRBV13, the J gene TRBJ2-5; 11 bases align to TRBD2. The ends lost 3 bases at V and 2 bases at J; junction bases unmatched: 5. Germline lookup yields CDR1 PRHDT and CDR2 FYEKMQ (reference sequence). The CDR3 consists of 16 residues.

This rearrangement joins TRBV30 to TRBJ2-5; TRBD2 aligns across 11 bases. Germline V gene sequence: CDR1 GTSNPN, CDR2 SVGIG (reference sequence). The CDR3 consists of 13 residues. The V gene end was trimmed by 3 bases and the J gene end by 4 bases; junction bases not matched to a gene: 1. The CDR3 reads CAWSGLAGETQYF. As DNA, the CDR3 is TGTGCCTGGAGCGGACTAGCGGGAGAGACCCAGTACTTC.

This chain joins TRBV5-6 and TRBJ1-1; TRBD1 agrees at 7 bases. V trimming: 1 base; J trimming: 4 bases; junction bases outside the gene matches: 7. The germline V gene encodes CDR1 SGHDT and CDR2 YYEEEE. The CDR3 covers 15 residues. The CDR3 sequence is CASSLYRGRGTEAFF. As DNA, the CDR3 is TGTGCCAGCAGCTTGTACAGGGGTCGGGGCACTGAAGCTTTCTTT.

J is TRBJ2-7 and V is TRBV7-9, with 14 bases that match TRBD2. Trimming took 5 bases from V and 2 from J; bases not matched to a gene: 2. Germline V gives CDR1 SEHNR, CDR2 FQNEAQ (reference sequence). This CDR3 has 15 amino acids. The CDR3 nucleotides are TGTGCCAGCAGCCGGACTAGCGGGGGGCCCTACGAGCAGTACTTC. This encodes CASSRTSGGPYEQYF.

A few counts support this clone. The chain employs TRBV7-2 and TRBJ1-4; weak D call: TRBD1 (5 bases). The germline V gene has CDR1 SGHTA and CDR2 FQGNSA. The CDR3 consists of 14 residues. V was trimmed by 10 bases and J by 5 bases, leaving 17 bases between them. The CDR3 nucleotides read TGTGCCACCAACCTAGGGAGGGGAAATGAAAAACTGTTTTTT. It specifies CATNLGRGNEKLFF.

CDR3 DNA: TGCGCCAGCAGCTTGGCATCGACTAGCGGGGACAACTACAATGAGCAGTTCTTC. This encodes CASSLASTSGDNYNEQFF. V and J are TRBV5-1 and TRBJ2-1, with 11 positions matching TRBD2. V lost 0 bases, J lost 3 bases, and 8 bases stayed unmatched. The CDR3 is 18 amino acids. The germline gives CDR1 SGHRS, CDR2 YFSETQ.

This chain joins TRBV5-3 and TRBJ2-2; 10 bases agree with TRBD2. TRBV5-3 is annotated as an ORF whose role is uncertain. The CDR3 consists of 18 residues. The V segment lost 4 bases and the J segment 7 bases; nucleotides outside the gene matches: 16. The DNA for the CDR3 is TGTGCCAGAAGCCATATCCCTCTAGCGGGGGCCGCTAGCGGGGAGCTGTTTTTT. Amino acid sequence: CARSHIPLAGAASGELFF.

This clone was seen only a few times. CDR3 in amino acids: CASSADLGTDTQYF. The CDR3, as DNA: TGTGCCAGCAGTGCGGACTTAGGCACAGATACGCAGTATTTT. The rearrangement joins TRBV2 to TRBJ2-3, with D perhaps matching TRBD2 (5 bases). This CDR3 spans 14 amino acids. V was clipped by 4 bases and J by 1 base, with 9 bases between them. In germline, CDR1 is SNHLY, CDR2 FYNNEI.

CDR3 in amino acids: CAISETGFTEAFF. CDR3 in DNA: TGTGCCATCAGTGAGACAGGATTCACTGAAGCTTTCTTT. The rearrangement links TRBV10-3 to TRBJ1-1, with D possibly matching TRBD1 (5 bases). V lost 2 bases and J 4 bases, leaving 8 bases between the germline ends. Germline values: CDR1 ENHRY, CDR2 SYGVKD. This CDR3 spans 13 amino acids.

This clone was observed once. The chain carries TRBV6-1 and TRBJ2-5; TRBD2 might be the D (5 bases). V was cut by 3 bases and J by 2 bases, with 7 bases left in between. From germline, CDR1 is MNHNS and CDR2 SASEGT. The CDR3 extends over 13 amino acids. The CDR3: CASSEDFQETQYF. The DNA of the CDR3 is TGTGCCAGCAGTGAGGACTTTCAAGAGACCCAGTACTTC.

The chain recombines TRBV7-9 with TRBJ2-2; 13 bases line up with TRBD2. CDR1 is SEHNR, CDR2 FQNEAQ, per germline (reference sequence). The V segment lost 0 bases and the J segment 6 bases; nucleotides outside the gene matches: 10. The CDR3 contains 19 residues. CDR3 sequence (DNA): TGTGCCAGCAGCTTAGCACTTCACCGGACTAGCGGGGGCCCCGGGGAGCTGTTTTTT. Encoded protein: CASSLALHRTSGGPGELFF.

J is TRBJ2-2 and V is TRBV4-1, with D uncertain. The CDR3 has 14 residues. The V gene's germline CDR1 is MGHRA and CDR2 YSYEKL. Trimming removed 2 bases at V and 6 bases at J, with 10 bases between. This CDR3 is CASSQSPFPGELFF. CDR3 nucleotide sequence: TGCGCCAGCAGCCAATCCCCTTTCCCCGGGGAGCTGTTTTTT.

This chain links TRBV9 with TRBJ1-3, with no clear D. This CDR3 is built from 15 residues. Trimming took off 0 bases at V and 3 bases at J, with 10 bases between the two ends. Per the germline V gene, CDR1 is SGDLS and CDR2 is YYNGEE. This CDR3 is CASSVAGVYGNTIYF. The CDR3 coding sequence is TGTGCCAGCAGCGTAGCCGGGGTTTATGGAAACACCATATATTTT.

The gene calls are TRBV19 and TRBJ2-5; 12 bases line up with TRBD1. This CDR3 has 15 amino acids. The J segment lost 5 bases and the V segment lost 3 bases, leaving 4 bases of the junction unmatched. Looked up from germline, CDR1 is LNHDA and CDR2 is SQIVND (reference sequence). The CDR3 here is CASSMGQGAVETQYF. For the CDR3, the DNA is TGTGCCAGTAGTATGGGACAGGGGGCTGTGGAGACCCAGTACTTC.

The V gene is TRBV5-1, the J gene TRBJ1-4, with D unresolved. The CDR3 spans 15 residues. Germline V gene sequence: CDR1 SGHRS, CDR2 YFSETQ. V lost 0 bases, J lost 8 bases, and 14 bases lay in between. The CDR3 coding sequence is TGCGCCAGCAGCTTGGGAGCATCAGGTGGCGAAAAACTGTTTTTT. It translates to CASSLGASGGEKLFF.

The rearrangement links TRBV29-1 to TRBJ1-2; 7 nucleotides agree with TRBD1. In germline, CDR1 is SQVTM, CDR2 ANQGSEA. This CDR3 is built from 14 residues. Trimming removed 3 bases from V and 7 bases from J; junction bases left unmatched: 11. In nucleotides, the CDR3 is TGCAGCGTTGACGGACAGGATAAGAGAGGTGGCTACACCTTC. This gives the protein CSVDGQDKRGGYTF.

A few counts support this clone. V gene TRBV10-3 combines with J gene TRBJ2-5; 12 bases fit TRBD2. Germline-derived CDR1 and CDR2 are ENHRY and SYGVKD. This CDR3 is built from 13 residues. Germline trimming cut 9 bases from V and 4 bases from J; bases unmatched to any gene: 3. The CDR3 spells CAISSGGVETQYF. CDR3 coding DNA: TGTGCCATTTCTAGCGGGGGGGTAGAGACCCAGTACTTC.